Given below is one T cell receptor (beta chain) in context. The CDR3 is 13 residues long. The germline V gene encodes CDR1 MNHEY and CDR2 SVGAGI. Trimming stripped 3 bases from V and 13 bases from J, with 19 bases between. This entry comes from a study of blood T cell repertoires in COVID-19. Sequencing was performed with immunoSEQ multiplex PCR; in TCRdb, only in-frame clones are kept and a portion is missing. The sample contains roughly 350,000 clones, about 90% of which appear only once. This sequence originates from a woman aged 50 to 60 with COVID-19, enrolled during active disease. What was sequenced was peripheral blood. The chain recombines TRBV6-5 with TRBJ2-7; D may be TRBD1 (5 bases). CDR3 protein: CASSYPGSEVRYF. CDR3 bases: TGTGCCAGCAGTTATCCAGGGTCTGAAGTTCGATACTTC.